The 26 T cell receptor beta chains reported below all come from one sample, sequenced in a study of blood T cell repertoires in COVID-19. Assay used: immunoSEQ multiplex PCR; TCRdb lists only in-frame clones, some missing. The sample has more than 45,000 clones; about 88% are singletons. Sample: peripheral blood. These receptors came from a human donor in a cohort sampled during active COVID-19.

On this clone itself: Other nucleotide sequences in the sample specify the same CDR3. The V and J genes are TRBV11-3 and TRBJ2-1; 11 nucleotides line up with TRBD2. The CDR3 consists of 15 residues. Germline values: CDR1 SGHNT, CDR2 YENEEA. J was trimmed by 6 bases and V by 2 bases; bases with no gene match: 3. CDR3 coding DNA: TGTGCCAGCAGCTTATTGCTAGCGGGAGGCAATGAGCAGTTCTTC. Its translation: CASSLLLAGGNEQFF.

The chain carries TRBV11-2 and TRBJ2-7, with TRBD2 matching 13 bases. The J segment lost 5 bases and the V segment lost 2 bases, leaving 9 bases of the junction unmatched. CDR3 length: 17 amino acids. Germline V gene lookup returns CDR1 SGHAT and CDR2 FQNNGV. CDR3 in DNA: TGTGCCAGCAGCTTAAGACTAGCGGGAGGATCCCGCCACGAGCAGTACGTC. Translation gives CASSLRLAGGSRHEQYV.

The count of this clone is one. J is TRBJ2-1 and V is TRBV3-1 (or the pseudogene TRBV3-2); TRBD2 aligns across 10 bases. The CDR3 sequence is 15 residues long. The ends lost 5 bases at V and 6 bases at J; junction bases unmatched: 7. Germline V gene sequence: CDR1 LGHDT, CDR2 YNNKEL (reference sequence). For the CDR3, the DNA is TGTGCCAGCAGCTATACTAGCGGGGTGGTCAATGAGCAGTTCTTC. Protein: CASSYTSGVVNEQFF.

V and J are TRBV28 and TRBJ1-6, with TRBD1 as a possible D gene (6 bases). V was pared by 6 bases and J by 9 bases, with 15 bases between. From germline, CDR1 is MDHEN and CDR2 SYDVKM. This CDR3 has 14 amino acids. CDR3 bases: TGTGCCAGCAGCCCAGGACAGAAAACTTCACCCCTCCACTTT. Protein sequence: CASSPGQKTSPLHF.

This clone was seen a few times. The J gene is TRBJ2-2, the V gene TRBV5-6; 13 bases align to TRBD2. Germline V gene lookup returns CDR1 SGHDT and CDR2 YYEEEE. This CDR3 region has 17 residues. V was pared by 3 bases and J by 7 bases, with 9 bases of the junction left unmatched. CDR3 sequence: CASSYILAGGPDGELFF. CDR3 in DNA: TGTGCCAGCAGCTACATACTAGCGGGGGGGCCCGACGGGGAGCTGTTTTTT.

This chain links TRBV27 with TRBJ2-1; the D gene is possibly TRBD1 (6 bases). V lost 1 base and J lost 1, with 11 bases in between. Germline assignment: CDR1 MNHEY and CDR2 SMNVEV (reference sequence). This CDR3 is 16 amino acids long. The CDR3 region is CASSLWGDRSYNEQFF. The CDR3 DNA follows: TGTGCCAGCAGTTTATGGGGAGACAGGTCCTACAATGAGCAGTTCTTC.

The V call is TRBV2, the J call TRBJ1-4; D is unresolved. Germline values: CDR1 SNHLY, CDR2 FYNNEI. CDR3 size: 17 residues. V shed 2 bases and J shed 0 bases, with 13 bases lying between them. The CDR3 spells CASSEWGGVATNEKLFF. The CDR3 region has the DNA TGTGCCAGCAGTGAATGGGGAGGAGTTGCAACTAATGAAAAACTGTTTTTT.

This clone has just one count. The chain links TRBV11-3 to TRBJ2-1; 9 bases align to TRBD2. CDR1 and CDR2 from the germline V gene are SGHNT and YENEEA. The CDR3 contains 18 residues. Trimming took 2 bases from V and 1 from J; bases not matched to a gene: 9. In nucleotides, the CDR3 is TGTGCCAGCAGCTTAAGGTCGTCTAGCGGGGTTTCCTACAATGAGCAGTTCTTC. Translated: CASSLRSSSGVSYNEQFF.

The chain has TRBV18 and TRBJ1-4, with 7 nucleotides matching TRBD1. Germline lookup yields CDR1 KGHSH and CDR2 LQKENI. The CDR3 extends over 14 amino acids. With V trimmed by 4 bases and J by 7 bases, 6 bases remained unmatched. CDR3 sequence (DNA): TGTGCCAGCTCACGGGGCAGGGGGAGTGAAAAACTGTTTTTT. This encodes CASSRGRGSEKLFF.

The chain couples TRBV7-9 to TRBJ2-7, with 11 bases identical to TRBD2. Per the germline V gene, CDR1 is SEHNR and CDR2 is FQNEAQ (reference sequence). J lost 5 bases, V lost 3 bases, and 9 bases had no gene match. The CDR3 runs to 16 residues. CDR3 coding DNA: TGTGCCAGCAGCTTTTCTTATAGCGGGGGGGCCCACGAGCAGTACTTC. Encoded protein: CASSFSYSGGAHEQYF.

This clone was counted once. The chain couples TRBV12-3 or TRBV12-4 to TRBJ1-1, with TRBD1 matching 10 bases. The ends lost 5 bases at V and 5 bases at J; junction bases unmatched: 2. The CDR3 length is 13 residues. The CDR3 is CASSRQGATEAFF. The CDR3 nucleotides are TGTGCCAGCAGTCGACAGGGGGCAACTGAAGCTTTCTTT.

The rearrangement joins TRBV2 to TRBJ1-2; TRBD1 might be the D (6 bases). The germline gives CDR1 SNHLY, CDR2 FYNNEI. V was trimmed by 8 bases and J by 0 bases, leaving 10 bases between them. The CDR3 is made up of 13 amino acids. The CDR3 DNA reads TGTGCCAGCGGACAGTATGCTAACTATGGCTACACCTTC. Protein product: CASGQYANYGYTF.

The chain recombines TRBV19 with TRBJ1-5; TRBD1 might be the D (6 bases). Trimming stripped 4 bases from V and 5 bases from J, with 9 bases between. Germline V CDR1 and CDR2: LNHDA, SQIVND (reference sequence). This CDR3 spans 13 amino acids. CDR3 residues: CASSREGDQPQHF. CDR3 coding DNA: TGTGCCAGTAGTAGGGAGGGGGATCAGCCCCAGCATTTT.

This chain links TRBV5-4 with TRBJ2-7; 8 bases align to TRBD2. Germline V gene data show CDR1 as SGHNT and CDR2 as YYREEE (reference sequence). After removal of 4 bases from V and 1 base from J, the junction contained 10 bases not matched to a gene. The CDR3 runs 16 residues. CDR3 in DNA: TGTGCCAGCAGCCCCTCCGGGGGGGTTACATCCTACGAGCAGTACTTC. It yields the protein CASSPSGGVTSYEQYF.

The CDR3 is CASSSGLQETQYF. CDR3 sequence (DNA): TGTGCCAGCAGCTCGGGTCTTCAAGAGACCCAGTACTTC. V gene TRBV7-6 combines with J gene TRBJ2-5; unclear D gene. Between the trimmed V and J ends, which lost 4 bases and 2 bases, there was a span of 8 bases. Per the germline V gene, CDR1 is SGHVS and CDR2 is FNYEAQ. This CDR3 spans 13 amino acids.

This chain uses TRBV5-6 with TRBJ1-5, with D possibly TRBD1 on 5 matching bases. V lost 1 base to trimming and J lost 0 bases, with 11 bases between them. The CDR3 is made up of 16 amino acids. The germline V gene has CDR1 SGHDT and CDR2 YYEEEE. The CDR3 loop reads CASSLLGQGSNQPQHF. The CDR3 region has the DNA TGTGCCAGCAGCTTGTTGGGGCAGGGTAGCAATCAGCCCCAGCATTTT.

A few counts support this clone. This rearrangement joins TRBV18 to TRBJ1-5, with no clear D. Germline CDR1 and CDR2: KGHSH and LQKENI. This CDR3 contains 13 residues. The V gene lost 6 bases and the J gene lost 3 bases, with 9 bases spanning the gap. In DNA, the CDR3 is TGTGCCAGCTCCCGGCAGGACAATCAGCCCCAGCATTTT. Protein sequence: CASSRQDNQPQHF. The complete variable domain, with remaining parts taken from reference TRBV18 and TRBJ1-5, reads NAGVMQNPRHLVRRRGQEARLRCSPMKGHSHVYWYRQLPEEGLKFMVYLQKENIIDESGMPKERFSAEFPKEGPSILRIQQVVRGDSAAYFCASSRQDNQPQHFGDGTRLSIL.

The chain uses TRBV10-1 and TRBJ2-3; TRBD2 is a possible D gene (5 bases). The CDR3 loop spans 14 amino acids. Germline V gene lookup returns CDR1 WNHNN and CDR2 SYGVQD (reference sequence). V was trimmed by 4 bases and J by 6 bases, leaving 14 bases between them. In DNA, the CDR3 is TGCGCCAGCAGTGGGGCCGTTTCGGGGGATACGCAGTATTTT. This codes for CASSGAVSGDTQYF.

This clone showed up just once. The gene calls are TRBV7-3 and TRBJ2-3, with TRBD1 as a possible D gene (5 bases). The length of the CDR3 is 17 residues. V was trimmed by 1 base and J by 0 bases, leaving 14 bases between them. Germline CDR1 reads SGHTA; CDR2 reads FQGTGA. The CDR3, as DNA: TGTGCCAGCAGCTTAATGCGGACACGATCTAGCACAGATACGCAGTATTTT. Amino acids: CASSLMRTRSSTDTQYF.

The rearrangement links TRBV28 to TRBJ1-4; TRBD1 is a possible D gene (6 bases). Germline CDR1 is MDHEN and CDR2 is SYDVKM. The CDR3 has 16 amino acids. Trimming left V 6 bases short and J 8 bases short, with 22 bases between. CDR3 loop: CASSSTGAGGGEKLFF. The CDR3 coding sequence is TGTGCCAGCAGCTCTACTGGGGCGGGGGGCGGCGAAAAACTGTTTTTT. Filled out from reference TRBV28 and TRBJ1-4, the complete variable domain reads DVKVTQSSRYLVKRTGEKVFLECVQDMDHENMFWYRQDPGLGLRLIYFSYDVKMKEKGDIPEGYSVSREKKERFSLILESASTNQTSMYLCASSSTGAGGGEKLFFGSGTQLSVL.

This chain connects TRBV5-1 to TRBJ2-3; TRBD1 matches 8 bases. The V gene's germline CDR1 is SGHRS and CDR2 YFSETQ. The V and J ends lost 5 bases and 6 bases, in that order; junction bases with no gene match: 8. The CDR3 is 14 amino acids. In DNA form, the CDR3 reads TGCGCCAGCAGAAGAGCAGGGGGCGCCGATACGCAGTATTTT. Amino acid sequence: CASRRAGGADTQYF.

As concerns this clone: The same CDR3 also results from other DNA sequences found in this sample. The J gene is TRBJ2-3, the V gene TRBV19; the match to TRBD2 covers 13 bases. The V gene end was trimmed by 9 bases and the J gene end by 4 bases; junction bases not matched to a gene: 4. Per the germline V gene, CDR1 is LNHDA and CDR2 is SQIVND (reference sequence). The CDR3 consists of 14 residues. DNA of the CDR3: TGTGCCAGCAGGACTAGCGGGAGTGCAGATACGCAGTATTTT. Translated, it gives CASRTSGSADTQYF.

This CDR3 is CASTPPGQSTGELFF. CDR3 sequence (DNA): TGTGCCAGCACCCCCCCGGGACAGAGCACCGGGGAGCTGTTTTTT. The rearrangement joins TRBV7-8 to TRBJ2-2; 7 bases match TRBD1. CDR3 length: 15 amino acids. Germline trimming cut 7 bases from V and 4 bases from J; bases unmatched to any gene: 9. Germline-derived CDR1 and CDR2 are SGHVS and FQNEAQ. The full variable domain, completed using reference TRBV7-8 and TRBJ2-2, is GAGVSQSPRYKVAKRGQDVALRCDPISGHVSLFWYQQALGQGPEFLTYFQNEAQLDKSGLPSDRFFAERPEGSVSTLKIQRTQQEDSAVYLCASTPPGQSTGELFFGEGSRLTVL.

The genes are TRBV6-6 and TRBJ1-6; the D gene is possibly TRBD1 (6 bases). V gave up 7 bases and J gave up 2 bases, with 15 bases separating them. CDR3 length equals 16 residues. Germline assignment: CDR1 MNHNY and CDR2 SVGAGI (reference sequence). The CDR3 sequence is CASTYGGDTYNSPLHF. The CDR3 DNA reads TGTGCCAGCACCTACGGGGGGGACACCTATAATTCACCCCTCCACTTT.

The V call is TRBV28, the J call TRBJ2-1; 7 bases agree with TRBD1. Germline CDR1 reads MDHEN; CDR2 reads SYDVKM. V gave up 5 bases and J gave up 4 bases; unmatched junction bases: 5. This CDR3 is built from 14 residues. DNA of the CDR3: TGTGCCAGCAGTCCCGGGACAGCTTACAATGAGCAGTTCTTC. Translation: CASSPGTAYNEQFF.

The chain couples TRBV7-2 to TRBJ2-2, with D possibly matching TRBD2 (6 bases). This CDR3 region has 16 residues. V was shortened by 4 bases and J by 8 bases, with 20 bases between the two germline ends. In germline, CDR1 is SGHTA, CDR2 FQGNSA. CDR3 coding DNA: TGTGCCAGCAGCTCAGCTAGCGCGTTGCGATCGGGGGAGCTGTTTTTT. Translating it yields CASSSASALRSGELFF.